Below, 29 T cell receptor beta chains from the same sample are listed, as sequenced in a study of T cell responses to AZD1222 COVID-19 vaccine. TCRdb's table, derived via immunoSEQ multiplex PCR, lists solely in-frame clones and lacks some. Among over 110,000 clones, about 90% were seen once, and the ten largest hold less than 9.5%. This specimen consisted of peripheral blood, obtained 28 days after the second AZD1222 dose. The receptors derive from an adult who received the AZD1222 COVID-19 vaccine.

The CDR3 nucleotides are TGTGCCAGCACCCTGGAAATCGGCACCGGGGAGCTGTTTTTT. This sequence encodes CASTLEIGTGELFF. The chain employs TRBV6-5 and TRBJ2-2; D remains ambiguous. Germline CDR1 MNHEY, CDR2 SVGAGI. V lost 7 bases to trimming and J lost 4 bases, with 13 bases between them. The CDR3 extends over 14 amino acids.

About this clone itself: An end of the junction does not agree with germline; a read error may underlie this. The genes are TRBV3-1 (or the pseudogene TRBV3-2) and TRBJ1-4, with TRBD1 matching 8 bases. CDR1 is LGHDT, CDR2 YNNKEL, per germline (reference sequence). The CDR3 contains 12 residues. CDR3 sequence reads: CASSQGDRTFDF. Here the CDR3 DNA reads TGTGCCAGCAGCCAGGGGGACAGGACCTTCGATTTT.

This chain joins TRBV3-1 (or the pseudogene TRBV3-2) and TRBJ1-1; unclear D gene. Germline CDR1 is LGHDT and CDR2 is YNNKEL (reference sequence). The CDR3 has 14 residues. Trimming removed 1 base at V and 4 bases at J, with 10 bases between. The CDR3 nucleotides read TGTGCCAGCAGCCAAGGGTCGGGGAGCACTGAAGCTTTCTTT. It specifies CASSQGSGSTEAFF.

The CDR3 region is CASSLGTLADTQYF. In DNA form, the CDR3 reads TGTGCCAGCAGCCTAGGGACCTTGGCAGATACGCAGTATTTT. The V gene is TRBV7-9, the J gene TRBJ2-3; D is perhaps TRBD1 or TRBD2 (5 bases each). The CDR3 contains 14 residues. From germline, CDR1 is SEHNR and CDR2 FQNEAQ (reference sequence). The V end lost 5 bases, the J end lost 4 bases, and 13 bases lay between the germline ends.

The chain carries TRBV20-1 and TRBJ1-2; D perhaps matches TRBD1 (6 bases). CDR3 length equals 10 residues. Germline V gene sequence: CDR1 DFQATT, CDR2 SNEGSKA (reference sequence). In DNA form, the CDR3 reads TGCGCTCAGGGGAGCTATGGCTACACCTTC. Translated, it gives CAQGSYGYTF.

As DNA, the CDR3 is TGTGCCAGCAGTGAAGTGGACATCTTTCAGTACTTC. Its protein product is CASSEVDIFQYF. The chain has TRBV6-1 and TRBJ2-5; possibly TRBD1 for D (5 bases). CDR1 and CDR2 from the germline V gene are MNHNS and SASEGT. The V and J ends lost 1 base and 11 bases respectively, with 11 bases between them. CDR3 size: 12 residues.

This clone was found once. Here the CDR3 reads CASSPDRVGGYTF. The CDR3 coding sequence is TGTGCCAGCAGTCCCGACAGGGTCGGTGGCTACACCTTC. V gene TRBV6-5 combines with J gene TRBJ1-2, with 7 bases fitting TRBD1. V lost 5 bases, J lost 7 bases, and 7 bases stayed unmatched. The CDR3 consists of 13 residues. CDR1 MNHEY and CDR2 SVGAGI come from the germline V gene.

The gene calls are TRBV5-5 and TRBJ1-5, with D unresolved. This CDR3 region has 13 residues. The V end was cut by 4 bases, the J end by 6 bases, with 11 bases between. Germline CDR1 SGHKS, CDR2 YYEKEE (reference sequence). CDR3 in amino acids: CASSEDPVQPQHF. DNA for the CDR3: TGTGCCAGCAGCGAGGACCCCGTTCAGCCCCAGCATTTT.

This rearrangement joins TRBV18 to TRBJ1-6, with D perhaps matching TRBD1 (6 bases). The germline V gene encodes CDR1 KGHSH and CDR2 LQKENI. Trimming removed 6 bases at V and 0 bases at J, with 18 bases between. CDR3 length equals 18 residues. The CDR3 spells CASSPVGGQSSYNSPLHF. The CDR3 region has the DNA TGTGCCAGCTCCCCGGTCGGGGGGCAGAGCTCCTATAATTCACCCCTCCACTTT.

The chain is built from TRBV11-2 and TRBJ1-2, with a possible D match to TRBD1 (6 bases). Germline CDR1 and CDR2: SGHAT and FQNNGV. The V gene lost 3 bases and the J gene lost 2 bases, with 13 bases spanning the gap. This CDR3 spans 15 amino acids. CDR3 coding DNA: TGTGCCAGCAGCTTGGGGATGCAGGGGAACTATGGCTACACCTTC. As protein: CASSLGMQGNYGYTF.

The J gene is TRBJ1-4, the V gene TRBV28; 10 bases align to TRBD1. V was pared by 6 bases and J by 0 bases, with 10 bases of the junction left unmatched. The CDR3 is 18 amino acids. The V gene's germline CDR1 is MDHEN and CDR2 SYDVKM. Here the CDR3 reads CASRTDRGNSATNEKLFF. CDR3 nucleotides: TGTGCCAGCAGAACGGACAGGGGGAATAGTGCAACTAATGAAAAACTGTTTTTT.

This clone was seen just once. The rearrangement uses TRBV7-2 and TRBJ1-1; D perhaps matches TRBD1 (5 bases). With 1 base removed from V and 6 bases from J, the gap between germline ends came to 12 bases. The germline gives CDR1 SGHTA, CDR2 FQGNSA. The CDR3 runs 14 residues. CDR3 in DNA: TGTGCCAGCAGCTTAGAAGTGGGCAGGGCTGAAGCTTTCTTT. Amino acid sequence: CASSLEVGRAEAFF.

The rearrangement links TRBV12-3 or TRBV12-4 to TRBJ1-2; D gene unclear. This CDR3 comprises 11 residues. V dropped 4 bases and J dropped 6 bases, with 6 bases sitting between them. As DNA, the CDR3 is TGTGCCAGCAGTTCAGAGGATGGCTACACCTTC. Its translation: CASSSEDGYTF.

The chain has TRBV3-1 (or the pseudogene TRBV3-2) and TRBJ2-5; D is possibly TRBD1 or TRBD2 (5 bases each). V lost 4 bases and J 5 bases, leaving 14 bases between the germline ends. From germline, CDR1 is LGHDT and CDR2 YNNKEL (reference sequence). This CDR3 comprises 14 residues. This CDR3 reads CASSLWDGLETQYF. In DNA, the CDR3 is TGTGCCAGCAGCCTATGGGACGGCCTGGAGACCCAGTACTTC.

The gene calls are TRBV4-2 and TRBJ2-4; 7 bases are a match to TRBD2. V shed 6 bases, J shed 0 bases, and the junction held 8 bases outside the gene matches. There are 16 residues in the CDR3. Per the germline V gene, CDR1 is LGHNA and CDR2 is YNFKEQ. CDR3 sequence: CASRREGLGAKNIQYF. In DNA form, the CDR3 reads TGTGCCAGCAGAAGGGAGGGGCTCGGAGCCAAAAACATTCAGTACTTC.

This clone was seen only a few times. Other DNA sequences of this sample code for an identical CDR3. This chain uses TRBV18 with TRBJ1-1; D remains unclear. This CDR3 has 13 amino acids. Trimming removed 4 bases from V and 0 bases from J, with 6 bases in between. Germline loops: CDR1 KGHSH, CDR2 LQKENI. This chain's CDR3 is CASSQDLNTEAFF. DNA for the CDR3: TGTGCCAGCTCACAAGATTTGAACACTGAAGCTTTCTTT.

CDR3 sequence reads: CASSRIRANYGYTF. CDR3 nucleotides: TGTGCCAGCAGCCGAATCAGGGCTAACTATGGCTACACCTTC. The chain recombines TRBV3-1 (or the pseudogene TRBV3-2) with TRBJ1-2; D is possibly TRBD1 (5 bases). The germline V gene encodes CDR1 LGHDT and CDR2 YNNKEL (reference sequence). V was clipped by 4 bases and J by 0 bases, with 9 bases between them. The CDR3 is 14 amino acids.

The V call is TRBV3-1 (or the pseudogene TRBV3-2), the J call TRBJ1-1; 9 nucleotides agree with TRBD1. CDR3 length: 14 residues. The junction had 4 bases not matched to a gene; V was cut back by 6 bases and J by 2 bases. CDR1 and CDR2 (germline): LGHDT, YNNKEL (reference sequence). CDR3 DNA sequence: TGTGCCAGCAGGAGGACAGGGGAAAACACTGAAGCTTTCTTT. Its protein is CASRRTGENTEAFF.

The sample holds one count of this clone. CDR3 in amino acids: CASSPGLGGNEQFF. The CDR3 nucleotides are TGTGCCAGCAGCCCCGGACTAGGAGGGAATGAGCAGTTCTTC. This chain uses TRBV7-2 with TRBJ2-1, with 7 bases aligning to TRBD2. The junction had 8 bases not matched to a gene; V was cut back by 5 bases and J by 7 bases. Germline assignment: CDR1 SGHTA and CDR2 FQGNSA. The CDR3 runs 14 residues.

This chain connects TRBV4-1 to TRBJ1-5; a weak D match, TRBD1 (5 bases). Germline CDR1 reads MGHRA; CDR2 reads YSYEKL. The ends were cut back, 3 bases at V and 8 bases at J, with 20 bases in the middle. The CDR3 covers 16 residues. CDR3 amino acids: CASSQGEGRGREPQHF. The CDR3 nucleotides read TGCGCCAGCAGCCAGGGGGAGGGAAGAGGGCGGGAGCCCCAGCATTTT.

This sequence joins TRBV6-4 and TRBJ2-3; TRBD2 matches 8 bases. Per the germline V gene, CDR1 is MRHNA and CDR2 is SNTAGT. The trim removed 4 bases at V and 5 bases at J, leaving 5 bases unmatched. The CDR3 consists of 14 residues. The CDR3 protein is CASSAGGPGDTQYF. In DNA form, the CDR3 reads TGTGCCAGCAGTGCGGGGGGGCCGGGAGATACGCAGTATTTT.

This CDR3 is CASSLEGGSNQPQHF. CDR3 nucleotides: TGTGCCAGCAGCCTCGAAGGGGGGAGCAATCAGCCCCAGCATTTT. The V gene is TRBV7-2, the J gene TRBJ1-5; D possibly corresponds to TRBD1 (6 bases). This CDR3 contains 15 residues. Per the germline V gene, CDR1 is SGHTA and CDR2 is FQGNSA. V lost 5 bases and J lost 1, with 12 bases in between.

This clone was counted between two and nine times. V gene TRBV7-9 combines with J gene TRBJ2-1; TRBD2 is a possible D gene (5 bases). This CDR3 comprises 15 residues. Trimming took off 5 bases at V and 0 bases at J, with 11 bases between the two ends. Germline V lookup: CDR1 SEHNR, CDR2 FQNEAQ (reference sequence). CDR3 nucleotide sequence: TGTGCCAGCAGCCCCTTCGGGGACTCCTACAATGAGCAGTTCTTC. Residues: CASSPFGDSYNEQFF.

The V and J genes are TRBV7-9 and TRBJ1-2; a possible D gene is TRBD1 (5 bases). CDR1 is SEHNR, CDR2 FQNEAQ, per germline (reference sequence). V was pared by 5 bases and J by 4 bases, with 17 bases between. The CDR3 length is 15 residues. In DNA, the CDR3 is TGTGCCAGCAGCGCCACCGGGACGGATAGCTATGGCTACACCTTC. Translating it yields CASSATGTDSYGYTF.

This chain uses TRBV12-5 with TRBJ1-5; the D gene is possibly TRBD1 (5 bases). This CDR3 has 16 residues. Germline V gene data show CDR1 as LGHNT and CDR2 as FRNRAP. V was clipped by 0 bases and J by 3 bases, with 12 bases between them. The CDR3 protein is CASGLVPGVANQPQHF. CDR3 DNA sequence: TGTGCTAGTGGTTTGGTCCCGGGGGTCGCCAATCAGCCCCAGCATTTT.

The chain couples TRBV19 to TRBJ2-7, with 13 bases fitting TRBD2. The CDR3 totals 17 residues. CDR1 is LNHDA and CDR2 is SQIVND in the germline V gene (reference sequence). Trimming took 5 bases from V and 4 from J; bases not matched to a gene: 11. Here the CDR3 DNA reads TGTGCCAGTAGTTCTACCGGGACTAGCGGGACCCAATACGAGCAGTACTTC. Translated: CASSSTGTSGTQYEQYF.

This chain links TRBV5-1 with TRBJ2-3; TRBD2 aligns across 13 bases. V shed 1 base and J 1 base; nucleotides not matched to a gene: 6. Germline CDR1 SGHRS, CDR2 YFSETQ. The CDR3 is 18 residues long. CDR3 coding DNA: TGCGCCAGCAGCTTGTATACTAGCGGGGGGGCAGGCACAGATACGCAGTATTTT. Protein product: CASSLYTSGGAGTDTQYF.

The genes are TRBV4-3 and TRBJ2-6; D is unresolved. The V gene's germline CDR1 is LGHNA and CDR2 YSLEER. The CDR3 consists of 15 residues. Trimming stripped 0 bases from V and 2 bases from J, with 5 bases between. The CDR3 here is CASSQDQTGANVLTF. CDR3 nucleotides: TGCGCCAGCAGCCAAGATCAGACTGGGGCCAACGTCCTGACTTTC.

The chain carries TRBV5-4 and TRBJ2-2, with 7 bases fitting TRBD2. Losses at the gene ends were 8 bases for V and 2 bases for J; bases not matched to a gene: 12. Germline V gene sequence: CDR1 SGHNT, CDR2 YYREEE (reference sequence). There are 16 residues in the CDR3. CDR3 bases: TGTGCCAGTGCCCCGTCGGGAGGAGTCAACACCGGGGAGCTGTTTTTT. It codes for CASAPSGGVNTGELFF.